This T cell receptor (beta chain) was identified during a study of T cells expressing NK-cell markers (dated by TCRdb to the early 2020s). Regarding the study in general: Three sorted T-cell subsets (CD3+CD56+NKG2C+, CD3+CD56+NKG2C- and CD3+CD56-NKG2C+) from seven to nine donors had their TCR beta-chain repertoires profiled. Illumina HiSeq 2000/2500, MiSeq or NextSeq was used to sequence libraries as 2 x 150 bp reads. All eight donors whose samples were sequenced were randomly selected healthy volunteers, three of them men and five women. Seven of the eight sequenced donors were HCMV-seropositive and one was HCMV-seronegative. General conclusions and limits of the study: In roughly 6 donors, the dominant CD3+CD56+NKG2C+ clonotypes were among the top 10 CD8+ clonotypes and accounted for about 1.0-7.5% of CD8+ T cells. Those dominant clonotypes were again the most abundant among CD3+CD56-NKG2C+ cells in several donors, at about 28.3-65%. Whether the expanded NKG2C-expressing T cell clones were specific for HCMV antigens remained unclear.

Sequencing took place on an Illumina HiSeq 2000. The TCR beta cDNA libraries were made using 5'RACE template switching, a step that added both a universal primer site and unique molecular identifiers. cDNA synthesis was primed from the TCR beta constant segment and was followed by two successive PCR amplification steps. As for the authors' bioinformatics: MIGEC was used to demultiplex reads and group the reads by UMI, and MiTCR was used to assemble and quantify clonotypes. Only TCR cDNA sequences supported by at least two reads were kept to exclude erroneous sequences. The tcR package was used for downstream repertoire analysis, with clonotypes matched between fractions based on CDR3 nucleotide sequence plus V segment. Antigen specificity was annotated against VDJdb with VDJmatch, allowing one amino acid substitution in CDR3. TCRdb reprocessed the reads and provides one entry for every CDR3 protein sequence; no DNA is given. The V and J calls and clone size are TCRdb's, not the authors'. The table for this sample shows about half a million distinct CDR3 sequences. Of the sample, roughly 1.4% is held by the ten largest clones.

HCMV serostatus was determined by detecting HCMV-specific IgG in serum with a commercial ELISA kit. Ficoll density gradient centrifugation was used to isolate peripheral blood mononuclear cells from blood. As to this clonotype: Its antigen remains undetermined.

The cysteine opens and the phenylalanine closes a CDR3 of 15 amino acids. The DNA sequence is not available. The germline V gene encodes CDR1 DFQATT and CDR2 SNEGSKA (reference sequence). The sequence came from a woman between 50 and 59 years old in good health. Donor details come from another sample of the same person, matched by shared clones. This chain is built from TRBV20-1 and TRBJ2-7; as DNA is missing, the TRBD2 call by TCRdb cannot be tested. Material for sequencing was blood T cells: a sorted CD56 or NKG2C T cell subset, CD4+ or CD8+ T cells, or bulk PBMC T cells (not recorded which). The CDR3 region reads CSAGPLAGDSYEQYF.